Reported below is one TCR beta chain. CDR1 SGHDN and CDR2 FVKESK come from the germline V gene. V was clipped by 2 bases and J by 4 bases; unmatched bases: 7. The CDR3 consists of 16 residues. Use of 60 Vbeta and 13 Jbeta primers characterized the PCR. The repertoire was sequenced with immunoSEQ multiplex PCR; TCRdb's copy has only in-frame clones and lacks some. The table has roughly 120,000 clones, around 76% seen once; the top ten hold about 16%. The entry originates in a study of cytomegalovirus exposure and HLA in healthy donors. In the study overall: Genotyping of some 390 donors showed that approximately 83% belonged to the Caucasian-associated ancestry cluster.

This receptor was obtained from a man aged 45 to 65 in good health and CMV-seropositive. Input material: PBMCs. The V call is TRBV14, the J call TRBJ2-5; TRBD2 agrees at 10 bases. CDR3 in DNA: TGTGCCAGCAGCCAATACGAGCGGGAGGGCCCAGAGACCCAGTACTTC. Its translation: CASSQYEREGPETQYF.